The present TCR beta chain was sequenced within a study of blood T cell repertoires in COVID-19. Study-level information: Researchers got acute and convalescent COVID-19 samples from the United States, Italy and Spain. Sources were T cells, B-cell-depleted T cells, or PBMCs; the material itself was cDNA or gDNA.

This CDR3 comprises 16 residues. V shed 5 bases, J shed 0 bases, and the junction held 5 bases outside the gene matches. In germline, CDR1 is SGHAT, CDR2 FQNNGV. Authors' analysis steps: Reference gene primers were amplified, and this amplification served to estimate nucleated cell counts. Profiling relied on immunoSEQ multiplex PCR, and the TCRdb table lists in-frame clones only, not all of them. That table gives V, J and clone size, and the DNA gave D and trimming. This table holds 95,000 to 150,000 clones, just over 85% found once. The chain couples TRBV11-2 to TRBJ2-1; 9 nucleotides match TRBD2. The sequenced sample consisted of peripheral blood. This clonotype originated in a man aged 40-49 years with acute or convalescent COVID-19. The CDR3 nucleotides read TGTGCCAGCAGCAGAGAGACTAGCGGCTCCTACAATGAGCAGTTCTTC. Protein product: CASSRETSGSYNEQFF.